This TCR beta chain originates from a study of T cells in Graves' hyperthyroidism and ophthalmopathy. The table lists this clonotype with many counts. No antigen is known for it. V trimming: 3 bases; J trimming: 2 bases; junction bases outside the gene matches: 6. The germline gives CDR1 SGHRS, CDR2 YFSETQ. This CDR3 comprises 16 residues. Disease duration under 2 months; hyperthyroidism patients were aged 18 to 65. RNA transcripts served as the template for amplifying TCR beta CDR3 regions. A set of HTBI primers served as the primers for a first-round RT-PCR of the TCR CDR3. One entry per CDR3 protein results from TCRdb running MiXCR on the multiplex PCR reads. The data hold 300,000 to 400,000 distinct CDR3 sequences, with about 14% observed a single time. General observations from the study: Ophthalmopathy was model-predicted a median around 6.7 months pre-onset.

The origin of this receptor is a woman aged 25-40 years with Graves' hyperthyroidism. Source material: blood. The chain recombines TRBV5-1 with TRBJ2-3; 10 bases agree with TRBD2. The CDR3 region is CASSSRAGGFTDTQYF. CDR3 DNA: TGCGCCAGCAGCTCACGAGCGGGAGGGTTCACAGATACGCAGTATTTT.